These T cell receptor beta chains were read from a single sample in a study of T-cell memory formation after mild COVID-19. MiXCR, applied by TCRdb to the 5' RACE reads, yields one record per CDR3 protein. The sample contains some 68,000 distinct CDR3 sequences, 16% of which appear only once. Material for sequencing was PBMCs or a T cell subset sorted from them (not recorded which). These receptors came from an adult woman who had mild COVID-19 (a few samples of this study predate the infection). Cell type and time point are not known. Both conserved end residues are part of each CDR3. D genes are given only for firm matches. Where a row states a size, it is once, few, many or the class of an expanded clone; other rows omit it.

j_call	d_call	v_call	clone_size	cdr3_aa	cdr3_nt
TRBJ2-7	NA	TRBV12-3/TRBV12-4	few	CASSTEGYEQYF	TGTGCCAGCAGTACAGAAGGCTACGAGCAGTACTTC
TRBJ2-3	NA	TRBV21-1	few	CASSKIGHSTDTQYF	TGTGCCAGCAGCAAAATTGGGCATAGCACAGATACGCAGTATTTT
TRBJ2-1	NA	TRBV18	NA	CASSDSWGNNEQFF	TGTGCCAGCTCCGACAGTTGGGGGAACAATGAGCAGTTCTTC
TRBJ1-1	TRBD1	TRBV7-8	few	CASSLGQGYTEAFF	TGTGCCAGCAGCCTGGGACAGGGTTACACTGAAGCTTTCTTT
TRBJ2-3	NA	TRBV5-1	NA	CASSLVSSDTQYF	TGCGCCAGCAGCTTGGTGTCATCCGATACGCAGTATTTT
TRBJ2-7	TRBD1	TRBV7-8	NA	CASSLPGQVEQYF	TGTGCCAGCAGCTTGCCGGGACAGGTGGAGCAGTACTTC
TRBJ2-7	NA	TRBV25-1	few	CASSEFDGGREQYF	TGTGCCAGCAGTGAATTTGATGGGGGAAGGGAGCAGTACTTC
TRBJ2-4	NA	TRBV7-7	NA	CASSQNQRTEKNIQYF	TGTGCCAGCAGCCAAAACCAAAGGACAGAGAAAAACATTCAGTACTTC
TRBJ1-1	NA	TRBV5-1	NA	CASSLGMTVNTEAFF	TGCGCCAGCAGCTTGGGAATGACAGTAAACACTGAAGCTTTCTTT
TRBJ2-1	TRBD2	TRBV30	few	CAWSLLAGGSEQFF	TGTGCCTGGAGTCTCCTAGCGGGAGGCAGTGAGCAGTTCTTC
TRBJ1-2	NA	TRBV29-1	NA	CSVKTGGNYGYTF	TGCAGCGTTAAGACAGGTGGCAACTATGGCTACACCTTC
TRBJ2-1	NA	TRBV4-1	few	CASSQVPGDNEQFF	TGCGCCAGCAGCCAAGTGCCTGGGGACAATGAGCAGTTCTTC
TRBJ2-4	NA	TRBV11-2	few	CASSLGEGARNIQYF	TGTGCCAGCAGCTTAGGGGAGGGGGCGAGAAACATTCAGTACTTC
TRBJ2-1	TRBD2	TRBV4-2	NA	CASSQDTDGGASEQFF	TGTGCCAGCAGCCAAGATACGGACGGGGGGGCCAGTGAGCAGTTCTTC
TRBJ2-3	TRBD2	TRBV7-6	NA	CASSRLRREASTDTQYF	TGTGCCAGCAGCCGCTTGAGGCGGGAGGCCAGCACAGATACGCAGTATTTT
TRBJ2-2	NA	TRBV10-3	few	CAIKSDPNTGELFF	TGTGCCATCAAATCGGATCCGAACACCGGGGAGCTGTTTTTT
TRBJ2-3	TRBD2	TRBV5-1	few	CASSLGGGWTDTQYF	TGCGCCAGCAGCTTGGGCGGGGGTTGGACAGATACGCAGTATTTT
TRBJ2-2	NA	TRBV11-2	few	CASSPSKTGELFF	TGTGCCAGCAGCCCTTCGAAGACCGGGGAGCTGTTTTTT
TRBJ2-2	TRBD2	TRBV7-9	few	CASSKLAGWVAGELFF	TGTGCCAGCAGTAAACTAGCGGGATGGGTCGCCGGGGAGCTGTTTTTT
TRBJ1-1	NA	TRBV12-3/TRBV12-4	NA	CASSPPHREPTEAFF	TGTGCCAGCAGCCCACCCCACAGGGAACCCACTGAAGCTTTCTTT
TRBJ2-7	NA	TRBV7-9	few	CASSLRGDPSYEQYF	TGTGCCAGCAGCTTAAGGGGGGACCCTTCCTACGAGCAGTACTTC
TRBJ2-3	TRBD1	TRBV14	few	CASSHDAGGADTQYF	TGTGCCAGCAGCCATGACGCAGGGGGCGCGGATACGCAGTATTTT
TRBJ1-2	TRBD1	TRBV9	NA	CASSVGQGAAFPPGYTF	TGTGCCAGCAGCGTAGGCCAGGGGGCCGCCTTTCCCCCTGGCTACACCTTC
TRBJ2-7	TRBD2	TRBV29-1	NA	CSVRGLAGISYEQYF	TGCAGCGTTCGGGGACTAGCGGGAATCTCCTACGAGCAGTACTTC
TRBJ1-1	NA	TRBV20-1	many	CSARDHGDGAEAFF	TGCAGTGCTAGAGATCATGGAGATGGGGCTGAAGCTTTCTTT
TRBJ1-1	TRBD1	TRBV9	few	CASSVTGMNTEAFF	TGTGCCAGCAGCGTGACAGGGATGAACACTGAAGCTTTCTTT
TRBJ2-3	TRBD2	TRBV7-9	NA	CASSGTPAGGPGDTQYF	TGTGCCAGCAGTGGGACGCCAGCGGGAGGGCCGGGAGATACGCAGTATTTT
TRBJ1-1	TRBD1	TRBV5-1	NA	CASSLWQGAEAFF	TGCGCCAGCAGCTTGTGGCAGGGGGCTGAAGCTTTCTTT
TRBJ2-7	NA	TRBV7-6	NA	CASSFESYEQYF	TGTGCCAGCAGCTTCGAATCCTACGAGCAGTACTTC
TRBJ1-4	TRBD1	TRBV20-1	NA	CSARGDRQNEKLFF	TGCAGTGCTAGGGGGGACAGGCAAAATGAAAAACTGTTTTTT
TRBJ2-7	NA	TRBV7-9	few	CASSLDGAEQYF	TGTGCCAGCAGCTTAGATGGCGCCGAGCAGTACTTC
TRBJ2-7	NA	TRBV14	NA	CASSSRGRATYEQYF	TGTGCCAGCAGCTCCCGAGGGAGAGCCACCTACGAGCAGTACTTC
TRBJ1-1	TRBD1	TRBV20-1	many	CSAREQGALDTEAFF	TGCAGTGCTAGAGAACAGGGGGCCTTGGACACTGAAGCTTTCTTT
TRBJ2-7	TRBD2	TRBV14	few	CASSRQTGGYEQYF	TGTGCCAGCAGCAGACAGACGGGGGGTTACGAGCAGTACTTC
TRBJ2-3	TRBD2	TRBV7-8	NA	CASGRGVGADTQYF	TGTGCCAGCGGCCGGGGGGTGGGGGCAGATACGCAGTATTTT
TRBJ1-1	TRBD1	TRBV2	NA	CASTGTGIEAFF	TGTGCCAGCACCGGGACAGGGATTGAAGCTTTCTTT
TRBJ2-3	NA	TRBV7-9	few	CASSAQNTDTQYF	TGTGCCAGCAGCGCGCAAAACACAGATACGCAGTATTTT
TRBJ2-3	NA	TRBV11-2	NA	CASSFEDTQYF	TGTGCCAGCAGCTTCGAAGATACGCAGTATTTT
TRBJ2-3	NA	TRBV27	NA	CASSLRDTQYF	TGTGCCAGCAGTTTAAGAGATACGCAGTATTTT
TRBJ2-3	NA	TRBV11-2	few	CASSLLYYRETDTQYF	TGTGCCAGCAGCTTATTATACTACCGGGAGACAGATACGCAGTATTTT
TRBJ2-1	TRBD2	TRBV7-8	NA	CASSPGLAGGPWFNEQFF	TGTGCCAGCAGCCCGGGACTAGCGGGAGGGCCTTGGTTTAATGAGCAGTTCTTC
TRBJ2-1	TRBD2	TRBV24-1	few	CATSDYRTSGNNEQFF	TGTGCCACCAGTGATTACAGGACTAGCGGGAACAATGAGCAGTTCTTC
TRBJ2-1	NA	TRBV15	few	CATSTDSPEQFF	TGTGCCACCAGCACCGATAGTCCCGAGCAGTTCTTC
TRBJ2-2	NA	TRBV7-9	NA	CASSLVQSNTGELFF	TGTGCCAGCAGCTTAGTACAGTCGAACACCGGGGAGCTGTTTTTT
TRBJ2-7	TRBD1	TRBV7-9	few	CASSSTGTGGDEQYF	TGTGCCAGCAGCTCGACCGGGACAGGGGGCGACGAGCAGTACTTC